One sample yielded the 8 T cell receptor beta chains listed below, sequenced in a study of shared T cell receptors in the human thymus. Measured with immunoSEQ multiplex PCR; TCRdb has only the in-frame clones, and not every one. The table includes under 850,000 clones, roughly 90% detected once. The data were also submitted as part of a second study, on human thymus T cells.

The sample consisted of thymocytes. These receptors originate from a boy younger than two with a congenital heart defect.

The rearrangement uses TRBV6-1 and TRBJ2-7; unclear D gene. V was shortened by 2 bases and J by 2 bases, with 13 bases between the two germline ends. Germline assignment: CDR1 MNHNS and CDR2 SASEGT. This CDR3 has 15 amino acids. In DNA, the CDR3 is TGTGCCAGCAGTGAAACCGTAGAGTTCCCCTACGAGCAGTACTTC. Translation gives CASSETVEFPYEQYF.

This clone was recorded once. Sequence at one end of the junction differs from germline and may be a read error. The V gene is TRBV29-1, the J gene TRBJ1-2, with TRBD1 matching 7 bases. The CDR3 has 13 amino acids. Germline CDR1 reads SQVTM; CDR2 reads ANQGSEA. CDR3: CSVEAPGGYGYTF. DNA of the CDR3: TGCAGCGTGGAAGCCCCAGGGGGGTATGGCTACACCTTC.

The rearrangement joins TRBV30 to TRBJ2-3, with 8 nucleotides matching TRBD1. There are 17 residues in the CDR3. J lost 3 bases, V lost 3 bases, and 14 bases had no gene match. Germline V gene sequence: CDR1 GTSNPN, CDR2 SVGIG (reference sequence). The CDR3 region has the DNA TGTGCCTGGAGGACCGGGACAGGCAAGGGCGGTACAGATACGCAGTATTTT. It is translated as CAWRTGTGKGGTDTQYF.

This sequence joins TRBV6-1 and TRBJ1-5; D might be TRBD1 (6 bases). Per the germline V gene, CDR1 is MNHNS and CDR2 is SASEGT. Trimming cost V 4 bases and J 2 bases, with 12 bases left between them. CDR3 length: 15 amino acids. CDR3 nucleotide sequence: TGTGCCAGCAGTGGGGGGGGCAGTGGCAATCAGCCCCAGCATTTT. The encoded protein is CASSGGGSGNQPQHF.

CDR3 loop: CAMSQGANQPQHF. The CDR3 nucleotides read TGTGCCATGAGTCAGGGGGCAAATCAGCCCCAGCATTTT. The chain uses TRBV6-1 and TRBJ1-5; 8 bases match TRBD1. Germline V lookup: CDR1 MNHNS, CDR2 SASEGT. This CDR3 is 13 amino acids long. V lost 10 bases and J lost 4; bases outside the gene matches: 6.

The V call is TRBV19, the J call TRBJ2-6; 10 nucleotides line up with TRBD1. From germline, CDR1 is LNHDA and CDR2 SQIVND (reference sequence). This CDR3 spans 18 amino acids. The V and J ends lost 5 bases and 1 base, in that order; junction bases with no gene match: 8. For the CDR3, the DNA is TGTGCCAGTAGTGAGGGACAGGGGCATGATTCTGGGGCCAACGTCCTGACTTTC. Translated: CASSEGQGHDSGANVLTF.

CDR3 in DNA: TGTGCCAGCAGCCAAGCTCCTAGCGGCCAAACCTACGAGCAGTACTTC. This translates into CASSQAPSGQTYEQYF. The V and J genes are TRBV4-2 and TRBJ2-5; 7 bases match TRBD2. The J call is in doubt because the DNA end fits TRBJ2-7 better. The CDR3 is 16 amino acids. Germline lookup yields CDR1 LGHNA and CDR2 YNFKEQ.

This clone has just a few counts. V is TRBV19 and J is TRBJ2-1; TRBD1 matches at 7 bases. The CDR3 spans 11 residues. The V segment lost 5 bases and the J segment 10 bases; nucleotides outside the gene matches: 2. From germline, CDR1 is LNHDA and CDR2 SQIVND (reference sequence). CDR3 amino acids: CASSQGGEQFF. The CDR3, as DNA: TGTGCCAGTAGTCAAGGGGGCGAGCAGTTCTTC.